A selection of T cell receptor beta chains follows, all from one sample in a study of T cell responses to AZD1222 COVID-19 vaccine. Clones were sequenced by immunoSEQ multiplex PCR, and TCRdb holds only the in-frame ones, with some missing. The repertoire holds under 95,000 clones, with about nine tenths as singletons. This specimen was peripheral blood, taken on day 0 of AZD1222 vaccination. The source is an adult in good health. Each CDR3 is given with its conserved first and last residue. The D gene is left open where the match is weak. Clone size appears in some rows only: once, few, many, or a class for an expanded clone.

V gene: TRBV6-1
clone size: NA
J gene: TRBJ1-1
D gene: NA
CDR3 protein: CASSRGTAGTEAFF
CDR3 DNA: TGTGCCAGCAGTAGAGGGACGGCAGGCACTGAAGCTTTCTTT

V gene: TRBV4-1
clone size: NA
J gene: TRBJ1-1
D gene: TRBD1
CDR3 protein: CASSQGLGTGGRRNTEAFF
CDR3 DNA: TGCGCCAGCAGCCAAGGACTCGGGACAGGGGGCCGCCGGAACACTGAAGCTTTCTTT

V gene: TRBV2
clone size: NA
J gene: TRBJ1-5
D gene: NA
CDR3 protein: CASRDSNSNQPQHF
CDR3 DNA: TGTGCCAGCAGGGACAGCAATAGCAATCAGCCCCAGCATTTT

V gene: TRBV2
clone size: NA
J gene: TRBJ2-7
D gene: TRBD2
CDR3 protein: CASMGGGGSYEQYF
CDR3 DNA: TGTGCCAGCATGGGCGGGGGTGGTTCCTACGAGCAGTACTTC

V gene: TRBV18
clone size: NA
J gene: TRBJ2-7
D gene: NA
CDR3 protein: CASSSPDTTYEQYF
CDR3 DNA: TGTGCCAGCTCATCCCCGGACACAACCTACGAGCAGTACTTC

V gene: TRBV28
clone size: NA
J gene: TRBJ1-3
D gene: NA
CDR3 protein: CASSGQAVLKNTIYF
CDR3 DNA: TGTGCCAGCAGTGGCCAGGCGGTGCTGAAAAACACCATATATTTT

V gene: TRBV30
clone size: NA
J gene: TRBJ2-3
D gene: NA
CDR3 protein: CAWSVQGDTQYF
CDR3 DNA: TGTGCCTGGAGTGTACAGGGAGATACGCAGTATTTT

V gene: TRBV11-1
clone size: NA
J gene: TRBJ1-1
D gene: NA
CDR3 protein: CASSATGTGTEAFF
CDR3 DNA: TGTGCCAGCAGCGCCACAGGGACGGGCACTGAAGCTTTCTTT

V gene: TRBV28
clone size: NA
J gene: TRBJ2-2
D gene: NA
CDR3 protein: CASSLSTGELFF
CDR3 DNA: TGTGCCAGCAGTCTAAGCACCGGGGAGCTGTTTTTT

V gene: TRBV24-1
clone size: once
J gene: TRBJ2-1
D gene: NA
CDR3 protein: CATSDFGNEQFF
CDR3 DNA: TGTGCCACCAGTGATTTCGGTAATGAGCAGTTCTTC

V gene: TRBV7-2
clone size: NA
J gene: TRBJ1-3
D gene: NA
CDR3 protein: CASSSSRGFGNTIYF
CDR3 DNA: TGTGCCAGCAGCTCTTCTCGGGGATTTGGAAACACCATATATTTT

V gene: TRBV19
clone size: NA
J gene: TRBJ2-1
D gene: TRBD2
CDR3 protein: CASSSNSGSSLKQFF
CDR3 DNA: TGTGCCAGTAGTAGCAATAGCGGGAGCAGCCTGAAGCAGTTCTTC

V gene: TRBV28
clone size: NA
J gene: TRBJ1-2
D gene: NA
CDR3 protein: CASSFRNYGYTF
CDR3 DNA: TGTGCCAGCAGTTTCCGGAACTATGGCTACACCTTC

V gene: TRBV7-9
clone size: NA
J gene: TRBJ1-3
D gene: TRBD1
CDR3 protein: CASSYGQGAPGNTIYF
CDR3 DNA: TGTGCCAGCAGCTACGGACAGGGGGCTCCTGGAAACACCATATATTTT

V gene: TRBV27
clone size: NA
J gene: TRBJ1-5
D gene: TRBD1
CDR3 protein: CASSPQQGSGQPQHF
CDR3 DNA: TGTGCCAGCAGTCCGCAACAGGGGTCGGGGCAGCCCCAGCATTTT

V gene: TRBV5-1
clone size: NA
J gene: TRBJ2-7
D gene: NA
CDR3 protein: CASTLGDISYEQYF
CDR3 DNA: TGCGCCAGCACCCTTGGGGACATATCCTACGAGCAGTACTTC

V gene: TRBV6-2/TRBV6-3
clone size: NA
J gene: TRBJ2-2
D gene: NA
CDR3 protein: CASSLGGTGELFF
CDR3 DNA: TGTGCCAGCAGCCTTGGGGGCACCGGGGAGCTGTTTTTT

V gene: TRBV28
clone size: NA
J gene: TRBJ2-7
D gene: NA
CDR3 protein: CASSSRVHYEQYF
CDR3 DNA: TGTGCCAGCAGTAGCCGGGTGCACTACGAGCAGTACTTC

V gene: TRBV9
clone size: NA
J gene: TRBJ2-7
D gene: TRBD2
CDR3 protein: CASSPAGKGNEQYF
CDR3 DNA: TGTGCCAGCAGCCCAGCGGGAAAGGGGAACGAGCAGTACTTC

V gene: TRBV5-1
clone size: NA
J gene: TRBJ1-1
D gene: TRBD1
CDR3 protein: CASSLDRGSATEAFF
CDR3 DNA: TGCGCCAGCAGCCTAGACAGGGGATCTGCGACTGAAGCTTTCTTT

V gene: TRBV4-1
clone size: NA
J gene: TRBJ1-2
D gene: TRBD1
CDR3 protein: CASSLTGQGDYGYTF
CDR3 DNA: TGCGCCAGCAGCCTTACGGGACAGGGGGACTATGGCTACACCTTC

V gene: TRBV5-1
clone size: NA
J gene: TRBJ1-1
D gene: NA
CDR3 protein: CASSLVRINTEAFF
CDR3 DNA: TGCGCCAGCAGCTTGGTTCGAATAAACACTGAAGCTTTCTTT

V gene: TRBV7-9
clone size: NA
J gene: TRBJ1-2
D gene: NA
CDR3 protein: CASSPPFEGSYGYTF
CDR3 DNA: TGTGCCAGCAGCCCACCTTTCGAGGGGTCCTATGGCTACACCTTC

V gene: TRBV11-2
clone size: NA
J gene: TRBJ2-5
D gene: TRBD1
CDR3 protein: CASSFSSGQGGETQYF
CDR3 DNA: TGTGCCAGCAGCTTCTCGTCGGGACAGGGTGGAGAGACCCAGTACTTC

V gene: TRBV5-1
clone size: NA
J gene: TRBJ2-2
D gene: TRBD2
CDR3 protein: CASSLLLGGGNTGELFF
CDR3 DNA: TGCGCCAGCAGCTTGCTTCTGGGCGGGGGAAACACCGGGGAGCTGTTTTTT

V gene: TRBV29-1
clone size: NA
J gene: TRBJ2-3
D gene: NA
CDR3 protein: CSDQTGVGTQYF
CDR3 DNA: TGCAGCGACCAGACAGGAGTCGGTACGCAGTATTTT

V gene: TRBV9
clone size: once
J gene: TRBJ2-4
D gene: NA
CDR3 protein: CASSARGVGGIQYF
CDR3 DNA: TGTGCCAGCAGCGCTCGCGGGGTAGGCGGCATTCAGTACTTC

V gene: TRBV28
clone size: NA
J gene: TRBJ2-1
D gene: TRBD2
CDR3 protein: CASSFSTSGRNEQFF
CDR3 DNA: TGTGCCAGCAGTTTTTCGACTAGCGGGAGGAATGAGCAGTTCTTC

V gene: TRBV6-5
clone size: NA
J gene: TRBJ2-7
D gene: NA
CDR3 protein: CATQTAVYEQYF
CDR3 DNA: TGTGCCACGCAAACCGCAGTCTACGAGCAGTACTTC

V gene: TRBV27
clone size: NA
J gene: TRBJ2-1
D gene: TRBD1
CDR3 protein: CASSLGIGTGRFF
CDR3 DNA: TGTGCCAGCAGTTTAGGGATCGGGACAGGGAGGTTCTTC

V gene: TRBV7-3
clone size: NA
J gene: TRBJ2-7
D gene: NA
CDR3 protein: CASSFGQAEQYF
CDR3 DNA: TGTGCCAGCAGCTTTGGGCAGGCCGAGCAGTACTTC

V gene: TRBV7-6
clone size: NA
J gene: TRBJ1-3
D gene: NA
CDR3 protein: CASSLDRAFGNTIYF
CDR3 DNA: TGTGCCAGCAGCTTAGACAGGGCCTTTGGAAACACCATATATTTT

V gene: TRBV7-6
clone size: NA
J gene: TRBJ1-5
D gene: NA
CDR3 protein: CASSLGGTWGNQPQHF
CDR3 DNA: TGTGCCAGCAGCTTAGGCGGGACATGGGGCAATCAGCCCCAGCATTTT

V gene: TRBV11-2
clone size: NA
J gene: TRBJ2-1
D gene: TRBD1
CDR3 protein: CASSLTQGDRNEQFF
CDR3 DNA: TGTGCCAGCAGCTTAACGCAGGGGGATAGGAATGAGCAGTTCTTC

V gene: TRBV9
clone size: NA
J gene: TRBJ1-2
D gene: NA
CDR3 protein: CASSVVGTYGYTF
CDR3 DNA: TGTGCCAGCAGCGTAGTGGGGACCTATGGCTACACCTTC

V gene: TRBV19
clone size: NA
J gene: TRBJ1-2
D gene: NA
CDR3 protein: CAPTAWTDYGYTF
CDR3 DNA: TGTGCCCCGACCGCCTGGACAGATTATGGCTACACCTTC

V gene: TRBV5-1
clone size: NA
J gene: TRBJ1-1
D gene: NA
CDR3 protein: CASSFAGTEAFF
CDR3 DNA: TGCGCCAGCAGCTTTGCGGGAACTGAAGCTTTCTTT

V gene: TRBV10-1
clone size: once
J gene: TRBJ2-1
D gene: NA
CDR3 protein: CASSESKGNEQFF
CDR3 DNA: TGCGCCAGCAGTGAGTCGAAGGGGAATGAGCAGTTCTTC

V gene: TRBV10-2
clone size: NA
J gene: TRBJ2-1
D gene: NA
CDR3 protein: CASSDGGMENEQFF
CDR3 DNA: TGCGCCAGCTCTGACGGGGGCATGGAGAATGAGCAGTTCTTC

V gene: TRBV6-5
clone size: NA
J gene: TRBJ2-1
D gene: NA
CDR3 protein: CASSYAYRTYNEQFF
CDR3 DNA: TGTGCCAGCAGTTACGCATATAGGACTTACAATGAGCAGTTCTTC

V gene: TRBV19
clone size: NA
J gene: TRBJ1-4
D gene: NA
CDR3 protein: CASSPEISRGEKLFF
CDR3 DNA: TGTGCCAGTAGCCCCGAGATAAGCAGGGGTGAAAAACTGTTTTTT

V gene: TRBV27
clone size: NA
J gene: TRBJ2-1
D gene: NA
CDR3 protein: CASSLRGNSYNEQFF
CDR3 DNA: TGTGCCAGCAGTTTACGGGGAAACTCCTACAATGAGCAGTTCTTC

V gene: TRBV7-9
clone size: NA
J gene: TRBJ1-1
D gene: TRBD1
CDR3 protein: CASSLQGAGTEAFF
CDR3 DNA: TGTGCCAGCAGCCTGCAGGGGGCCGGCACTGAAGCTTTCTTT

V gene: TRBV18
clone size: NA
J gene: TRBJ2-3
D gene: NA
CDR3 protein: CASSPRKKRTDTQYF
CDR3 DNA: TGTGCCAGCTCACCTCGGAAGAAGAGAACAGATACGCAGTATTTT

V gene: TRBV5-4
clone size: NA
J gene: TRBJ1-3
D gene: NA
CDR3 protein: CASSFQGGNTIYF
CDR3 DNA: TGTGCCAGCAGCTTTCAGGGGGGAAACACCATATATTTT

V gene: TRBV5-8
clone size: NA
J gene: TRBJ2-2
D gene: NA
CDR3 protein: CASSLAFPMYTGELFF
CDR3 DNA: TGTGCCAGCAGCTTGGCCTTTCCGATGTACACCGGGGAGCTGTTTTTT

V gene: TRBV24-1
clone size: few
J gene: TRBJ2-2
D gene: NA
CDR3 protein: CATSDAGTSNTGELFF
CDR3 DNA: TGTGCCACCAGTGACGCCGGGACATCGAACACCGGGGAGCTGTTTTTT

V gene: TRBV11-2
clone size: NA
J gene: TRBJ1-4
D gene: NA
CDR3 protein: CASSSKIWVPNEKLFF
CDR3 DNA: TGTGCCAGCAGCTCCAAAATATGGGTCCCTAATGAAAAACTGTTTTTT

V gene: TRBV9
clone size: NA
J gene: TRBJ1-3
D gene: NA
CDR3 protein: CASSGSRGGNTIYF
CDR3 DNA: TGTGCCAGCAGCGGAAGCAGGGGTGGAAACACCATATATTTT